Following are 24 T cell receptor beta chains from one sample sequenced in a study of cytomegalovirus exposure and HLA in healthy donors. It was with 60 Vbeta and 13 Jbeta primers that the PCR ran. Assay used: immunoSEQ multiplex PCR; TCRdb lists only in-frame clones, some missing. The sample lists about 140,000 clones, roughly 65% occurring once. The specimen was PBMCs. The receptors come from a man aged 55-75 years in good health and CMV-seronegative.

The chain employs TRBV7-8 and TRBJ2-1; D is undetermined. The germline CDR1 and CDR2 sequences are SGHVS and FQNEAQ. V lost 1 base and J lost 7, with 8 bases in between. This CDR3 comprises 13 residues. The CDR3 DNA sequence: TGTGCCAGCAGCTTAGTTGGGCGAAATGAGCAGTTCTTC. Protein: CASSLVGRNEQFF.

The chain has TRBV7-9 and TRBJ1-5; 7 bases align to TRBD1. The CDR3 is 14 amino acids. Unmatched junction bases numbered 6, after V lost 4 bases and J lost 6 bases. The germline V gene has CDR1 SEHNR and CDR2 FQNEAQ (reference sequence). DNA of the CDR3: TGTGCCAGCAGCTGGACCAGGACAGGTCAGCCCCAGCATTTT. Its protein is CASSWTRTGQPQHF.

The chain links TRBV6-1 to TRBJ2-7, with 9 bases lining up with TRBD2. Germline-derived CDR1 and CDR2 are MNHNS and SASEGT. The V and J ends lost 2 bases and 2 bases, in that order; junction bases with no gene match: 4. The CDR3 extends over 15 amino acids. The CDR3 bases are TGTGCCAGCAGTGAAATTGCGGGAGGGCCCTACGAGCAGTACTTC. It specifies CASSEIAGGPYEQYF.

The chain combines TRBV28 with TRBJ2-3; 10 nucleotides match TRBD2. The CDR3 spans 16 residues. CDR1 is MDHEN, CDR2 SYDVKM, per germline. The ends lost 3 bases at V and 2 bases at J; junction bases unmatched: 5. The CDR3 DNA is TGTGCCAGCAGTTTTTGGACTAGCGGATCCACAGATACGCAGTATTTT. This translates into CASSFWTSGSTDTQYF.

The CDR3 DNA follows: TGTGCCAGCAGGGACAGCGGTTTTCACAAAAACATTCAGTACTTC. It translates to CASRDSGFHKNIQYF. The chain joins TRBV6-4 to TRBJ2-4, with D tentatively TRBD1 (6 bases). Trimming stripped 6 bases from V and 3 bases from J, with 15 bases between. CDR1 MRHNA and CDR2 SNTAGT come from the germline V gene. This CDR3 has 15 residues.

V usage is TRBV15 and J usage is TRBJ2-7, with D perhaps TRBD2 (6 bases). The CDR3 is made up of 16 amino acids. CDR1 and CDR2 (germline): LNHNV, YYDKDF (reference sequence). Trimming left V 1 base short and J 7 bases short, with 20 bases between. CDR3 DNA sequence: TGTGCCACCAGCAGAGCCTCAGTGGCGGGAACGAGAGAGCAGTACTTC. Translated: CATSRASVAGTREQYF.

The chain employs TRBV6-5 and TRBJ2-3; 12 bases align to TRBD2. Germline V gives CDR1 MNHEY, CDR2 SVGAGI. The ends lost 2 bases at V and 6 bases at J; junction bases unmatched: 3. This CDR3 has 15 amino acids. CDR3 bases: TGTGCCAGCAGTTACACTAGCGGGAGGAGGGATACGCAGTATTTT. Translated: CASSYTSGRRDTQYF.

The rearrangement joins TRBV28 to TRBJ2-3; TRBD2 agrees at 8 bases. J lost 1 base, V lost 8 bases, and 8 bases had no gene match. The length of the CDR3 is 15 residues. Germline V gene sequence: CDR1 MDHEN, CDR2 SYDVKM. CDR3 DNA sequence: TGTGCCAGCCTGGATGAAGCGGGAGGCACAGATACGCAGTATTTT. Encoded protein: CASLDEAGGTDTQYF.

J is TRBJ1-5 and V is TRBV6-1, with D unclear. This CDR3 contains 12 residues. CDR1 is MNHNS, CDR2 SASEGT, per germline. The V end lost 6 bases, the J end lost 4 bases, and 7 bases lay between the germline ends. CDR3 region: CASRQVNQPQHF. The CDR3 nucleotides read TGTGCCAGCAGGCAGGTAAATCAGCCCCAGCATTTT.

The rearrangement joins TRBV5-1 to TRBJ2-1, with 8 bases identical to TRBD2. The CDR3 consists of 20 residues. Germline loops: CDR1 SGHRS, CDR2 YFSETQ. The ends lost 1 base at V and 1 base at J; junction bases unmatched: 16. The CDR3 sequence is CASSLTGGAGVLRSYNEQFF. The CDR3 bases are TGCGCCAGCAGCTTGACTGGTGGAGCGGGAGTATTAAGGTCCTACAATGAGCAGTTCTTC.

V is TRBV28 and J is TRBJ1-2; 7 bases fit TRBD1. CDR1 is MDHEN, CDR2 SYDVKM, per germline. This CDR3 has 15 amino acids. The J segment lost 2 bases and the V segment lost 5 bases, leaving 8 bases of the junction unmatched. In nucleotides, the CDR3 is TGTGCCAGCAGTCAACAGGGACAGCCGAACTATGGCTACACCTTC. Translation: CASSQQGQPNYGYTF.

J is TRBJ1-1 and V is TRBV13; D is uncertain. Trimming stripped 5 bases from V and 1 base from J, with 8 bases between. This CDR3 has 13 amino acids. Germline V lookup: CDR1 PRHDT, CDR2 FYEKMQ (reference sequence). The CDR3 DNA reads as TGTGCCAGCAGCCAGACGGGGAACACTGAAGCTTTCTTT. This encodes CASSQTGNTEAFF.

Only a few counts were recorded for this clone. The J gene is TRBJ2-3, the V gene TRBV5-4; tentative D call: TRBD2 (6 bases). Germline-derived CDR1 and CDR2 are SGHNT and YYREEE (reference sequence). V lost 0 bases and J lost 1, with 6 bases in between. The CDR3 has 14 amino acids. The DNA for the CDR3 is TGTGCCAGCAGCTTGGAGCGGGGCACAGATACGCAGTATTTT. Amino acid sequence: CASSLERGTDTQYF.

The rearrangement joins TRBV7-2 to TRBJ2-7; D uncertain. This CDR3 contains 14 residues. Per germline, CDR1 SGHTA and CDR2 FQGNSA. Trimming shortened V by 2 bases and J by 1 base, and 9 bases separated the two germline ends. This chain's CDR3 is CASSLTGASYEQYF. The CDR3 nucleotides read TGTGCCAGCAGCTTAACGGGTGCGTCCTACGAGCAGTACTTC.

V usage is TRBV6-6 and J usage is TRBJ2-6; possible D gene TRBD2, 7 bases. Germline V gene sequence: CDR1 MNHNY, CDR2 SVGAGI (reference sequence). The CDR3 has 15 residues. Between the trimmed V and J ends, which lost 5 bases and 3 bases, there was a span of 11 bases. For the CDR3, the DNA is TGTGCCAGCAGTAGGGGGGGTAATGGGGCCAACGTCCTGACTTTC. Translating gives CASSRGGNGANVLTF.

The V call is TRBV7-6, the J call TRBJ2-1; 9 bases match TRBD2. The CDR3 extends over 15 amino acids. V shed 3 bases, J shed 5 bases, and the junction held 5 bases outside the gene matches. Germline V CDR1 and CDR2: SGHVS, FNYEAQ. The CDR3 protein is CASSLGGTSNNEQFF. As DNA, the CDR3 is TGTGCCAGCAGCTTGGGCGGGACTAGCAACAATGAGCAGTTCTTC.

The chain joins TRBV7-3 to TRBJ2-5; 16 positions match TRBD2. The CDR3 sequence is 17 residues long. Germline V lookup: CDR1 SGHTA, CDR2 FQGTGA. Germline trimming cut 5 bases from V and 3 bases from J; bases unmatched to any gene: 6. The CDR3 sequence is CASSEGTSGRGEETQYF. DNA for the CDR3: TGTGCCAGCAGCGAGGGGACTAGCGGGAGGGGTGAAGAGACCCAGTACTTC.

This clone came up once. The chain uses TRBV9 and TRBJ2-6; 11 nucleotides line up with TRBD1. The CDR3 is 17 amino acids. The ends lost 4 bases at V and 0 bases at J; junction bases unmatched: 3. Germline V CDR1 and CDR2: SGDLS, YYNGEE. CDR3 in DNA: TGTGCCAGCAGCCGGACAGGGGGCATCTCTGGGGCCAACGTCCTGACTTTC. Translating it yields CASSRTGGISGANVLTF.

This clone was counted a few times. V and J are TRBV6-5 and TRBJ2-7, with 11 positions matching TRBD2. Germline V gives CDR1 MNHEY, CDR2 SVGAGI. V was pared by 3 bases and J by 2 bases, with 3 bases of the junction left unmatched. CDR3 length: 15 residues. This CDR3 is CASSYGTSGPYEQYF. The CDR3 coding sequence is TGTGCCAGCAGTTATGGGACTAGCGGTCCCTACGAGCAGTACTTC.

J is TRBJ2-1 and V is TRBV19; possible D gene TRBD2, 5 bases. Germline V gene data show CDR1 as LNHDA and CDR2 as SQIVND (reference sequence). The CDR3 has 15 residues. V shed 0 bases and J shed 5 bases, with 11 bases lying between them. CDR3 DNA sequence: TGTGCCAGTAGTATAGATCTTAGCGTGAACAATGAGCAGTTCTTC. As protein: CASSIDLSVNNEQFF. The variable domain in full, with the rest retrieved from reference TRBV19 and TRBJ2-1, is DGGITQSPKYLFRKEGQNVTLSCEQNLNHDAMYWYRQDPGQGLRLIYYSQIVNDFQKGDIAEGYSVSREKKESFPLTVTSAQKNPTAFYLCASSIDLSVNNEQFFGPGTRLTVL.

The gene calls are TRBV5-4 and TRBJ1-4; unclear D gene. V lost 4 bases, J lost 4 bases, and 11 bases lay in between. Germline V gene lookup returns CDR1 SGHNT and CDR2 YYREEE (reference sequence). CDR3 length: 14 amino acids. The chain's CDR3 is CASSQEGVNEKLFF. In nucleotides, the CDR3 is TGTGCCAGCAGCCAAGAGGGAGTTAATGAAAAACTGTTTTTT.

The V gene is TRBV7-2, the J gene TRBJ2-7; 8 bases fit TRBD1. CDR3 length: 16 amino acids. V lost 2 bases, J lost 3 bases, and 9 bases stayed unmatched. Germline V gene sequence: CDR1 SGHTA, CDR2 FQGNSA. The chain's CDR3 is CASSLSVGQGNYEQYF. The CDR3 DNA reads TGTGCCAGCAGCTTATCGGTTGGACAGGGAAACTACGAGCAGTACTTC. The full variable domain, rest sourced from reference TRBV7-2 and TRBJ2-7, is GAGVSQSPSNKVTEKGKDVELRCDPISGHTALYWYRQSLGQGLEFLIYFQGNSAPDKSGLPSDRFSAERTGGSVSTLTIQRTQQEDSAVYLCASSLSVGQGNYEQYFGPGTRLTVT.

V is TRBV27 and J is TRBJ1-1; D is undetermined. The germline CDR1 and CDR2 sequences are MNHEY and SMNVEV (reference sequence). The V gene lost 5 bases and the J gene lost 7 bases, with 17 bases spanning the gap. The CDR3 is 14 amino acids. The CDR3: CASSGGLGLSEAFF. The CDR3, as DNA: TGTGCCAGCAGTGGCGGGTTGGGGTTAAGTGAAGCTTTCTTT.

The rearrangement links TRBV9 to TRBJ1-3; 11 bases map to TRBD1. With 4 bases clipped from V and 8 bases from J, the junction kept 5 bases outside the gene matches. Germline CDR1 is SGDLS and CDR2 is YYNGEE. The CDR3 length is 14 residues. The CDR3 DNA reads as TGTGCCAGCAGCTCGGACAGGGGGCACGACACCATATATTTT. Its protein is CASSSDRGHDTIYF.